This T cell receptor beta chain comes out of a study of T-cell memory formation after mild COVID-19. The overall study: Among the donors, TCR clusters were largely specific to each donor. Whole-study findings and limits: Contracting clones, day 15 to 85, had balanced CD4/CD8, and later expanders favored CD4+. Mostly located in CM and EM were contracting CD4+ clones, with contracting CD8+ clones located in EMRA.

This clonotype was counted between two and nine times. The antigen is unknown. V gave up 3 bases and J gave up 3 bases; unmatched junction bases: 2. Germline V CDR1 and CDR2: SGHRS, YFSETQ. The CDR3 is 14 amino acids. The authors produced TCR alpha and TCR beta cDNA libraries with sample barcodes and UMIs by 5'RACE using constant-segment primers. TCRdb reprocessed the 5' RACE reads with MiXCR, giving one entry per CDR3 protein. The data contain 95,000 to 120,000 distinct CDR3 sequences, around 17% of them singletons. The source of this sequence is a man between 18 and 35 years old who had mild COVID-19 (a few samples of this study predate the infection). Cell type and time point are not known. This chain links TRBV5-1 with TRBJ2-5; 10 nucleotides align to TRBD2. Sequenced: PBMCs or a T cell subset sorted from them (not recorded which). The CDR3 sequence: CASSSGLAEETQYF. The CDR3 nucleotides read TGCGCCAGCAGCTCCGGACTAGCGGAAGAGACCCAGTACTTC. The full variable domain, in which reference TRBV5-1 and TRBJ2-5 provide the parts outside the CDR3, is KAGVTQTPRYLIKTRGQQVTLSCSPISGHRSVSWYQQTPGQGLQFLFEYFSETQRNKGNFPGRFSGRQFSNSRSEMNVSTLELGDSALYLCASSSGLAEETQYFGPGTRLLVL.